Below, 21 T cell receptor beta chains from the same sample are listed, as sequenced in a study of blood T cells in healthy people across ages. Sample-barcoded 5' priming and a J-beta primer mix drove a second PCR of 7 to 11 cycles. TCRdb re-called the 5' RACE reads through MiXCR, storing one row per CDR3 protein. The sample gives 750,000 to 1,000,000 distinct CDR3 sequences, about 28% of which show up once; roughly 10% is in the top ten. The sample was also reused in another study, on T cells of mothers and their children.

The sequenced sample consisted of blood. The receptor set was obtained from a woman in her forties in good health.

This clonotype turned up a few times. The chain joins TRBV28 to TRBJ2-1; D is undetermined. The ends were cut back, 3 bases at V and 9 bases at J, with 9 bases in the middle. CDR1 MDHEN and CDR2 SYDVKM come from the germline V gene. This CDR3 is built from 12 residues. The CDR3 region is CASSLRPFEQFF. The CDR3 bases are TGTGCCAGCAGTTTGCGTCCTTTTGAGCAGTTCTTC.

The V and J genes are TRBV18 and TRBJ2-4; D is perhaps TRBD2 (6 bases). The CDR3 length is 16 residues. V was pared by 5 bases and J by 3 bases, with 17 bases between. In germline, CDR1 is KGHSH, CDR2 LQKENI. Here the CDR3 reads CASSSRGLYLKNIQYF. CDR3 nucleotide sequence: TGTGCCAGCTCATCCCGGGGACTCTATCTCAAAAACATTCAGTACTTC.

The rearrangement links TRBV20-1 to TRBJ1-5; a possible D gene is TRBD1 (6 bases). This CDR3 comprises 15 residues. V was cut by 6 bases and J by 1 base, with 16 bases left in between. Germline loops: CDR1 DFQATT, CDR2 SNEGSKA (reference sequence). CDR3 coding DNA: TGCAGTGCGAACGTGTTGGGGGGCAGCAATCAGCCCCAGCATTTT. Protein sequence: CSANVLGGSNQPQHF.

CDR3: CASSLARQGGGTNIQYF. For the CDR3, the DNA is TGCGCCAGCAGCTTGGCTCGACAGGGGGGAGGCACAAACATTCAGTACTTC. V and J are TRBV5-1 and TRBJ2-4, with 9 bases matching TRBD1. Germline CDR1 and CDR2: SGHRS and YFSETQ. CDR3 length equals 17 residues. Losses at the gene ends were 0 bases for V and 6 bases for J; bases not matched to a gene: 10.

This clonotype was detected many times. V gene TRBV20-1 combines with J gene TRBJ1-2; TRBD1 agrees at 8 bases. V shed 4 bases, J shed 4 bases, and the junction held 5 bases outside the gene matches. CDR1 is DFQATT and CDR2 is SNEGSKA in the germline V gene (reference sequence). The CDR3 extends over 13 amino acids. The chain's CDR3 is CSANQDRAYGYTF. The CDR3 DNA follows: TGCAGTGCTAACCAGGACAGGGCCTATGGCTACACCTTC.

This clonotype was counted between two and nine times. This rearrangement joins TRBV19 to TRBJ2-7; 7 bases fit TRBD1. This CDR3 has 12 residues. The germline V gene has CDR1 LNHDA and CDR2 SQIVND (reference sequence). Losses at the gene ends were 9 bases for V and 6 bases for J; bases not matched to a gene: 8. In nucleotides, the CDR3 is TGTGCCAGCCGACAGGGAACGAGCGAGCAGTACTTC. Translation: CASRQGTSEQYF.

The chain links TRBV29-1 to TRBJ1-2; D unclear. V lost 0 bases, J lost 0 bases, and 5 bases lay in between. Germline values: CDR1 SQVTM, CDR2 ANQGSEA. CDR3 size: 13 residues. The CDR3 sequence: CSVEEHPNYGYTF. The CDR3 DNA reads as TGCAGCGTTGAAGAGCACCCTAACTATGGCTACACCTTC.

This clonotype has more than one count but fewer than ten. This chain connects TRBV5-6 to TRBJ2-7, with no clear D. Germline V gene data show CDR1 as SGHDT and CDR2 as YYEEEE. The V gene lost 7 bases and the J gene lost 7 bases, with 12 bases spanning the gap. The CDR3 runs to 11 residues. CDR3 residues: CASLWGSEQYF. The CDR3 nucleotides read TGTGCCAGCTTATGGGGAAGTGAGCAGTACTTC.

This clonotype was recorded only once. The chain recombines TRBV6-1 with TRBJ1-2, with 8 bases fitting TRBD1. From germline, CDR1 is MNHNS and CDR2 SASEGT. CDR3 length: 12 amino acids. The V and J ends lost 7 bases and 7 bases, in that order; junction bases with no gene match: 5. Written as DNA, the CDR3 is TGTGCCAGCACCCCGGACAGGGTTGGCTACACCTTC. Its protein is CASTPDRVGYTF.

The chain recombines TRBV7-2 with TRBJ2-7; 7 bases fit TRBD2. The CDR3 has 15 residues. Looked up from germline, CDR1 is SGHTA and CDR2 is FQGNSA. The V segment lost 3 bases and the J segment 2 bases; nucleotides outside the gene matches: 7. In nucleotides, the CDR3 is TGTGCCAGCAGCTTCTCGAGGGCGGGGGCCTACGAGCAGTACTTC. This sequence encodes CASSFSRAGAYEQYF.

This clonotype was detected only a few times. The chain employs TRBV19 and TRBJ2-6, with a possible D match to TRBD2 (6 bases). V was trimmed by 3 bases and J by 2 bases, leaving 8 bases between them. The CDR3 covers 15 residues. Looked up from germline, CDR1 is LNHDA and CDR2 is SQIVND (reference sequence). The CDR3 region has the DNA TGTGCCAGTAGTATCGGGACTGCTGGGGCCAACGTCCTGACTTTC. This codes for CASSIGTAGANVLTF.

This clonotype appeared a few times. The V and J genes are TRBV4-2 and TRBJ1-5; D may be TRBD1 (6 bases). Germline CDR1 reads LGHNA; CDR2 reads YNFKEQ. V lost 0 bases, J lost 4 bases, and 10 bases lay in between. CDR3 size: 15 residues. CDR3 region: CASSQDGGQNQPQHF. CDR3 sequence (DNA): TGTGCCAGCAGCCAAGATGGAGGACAGAATCAGCCCCAGCATTTT.

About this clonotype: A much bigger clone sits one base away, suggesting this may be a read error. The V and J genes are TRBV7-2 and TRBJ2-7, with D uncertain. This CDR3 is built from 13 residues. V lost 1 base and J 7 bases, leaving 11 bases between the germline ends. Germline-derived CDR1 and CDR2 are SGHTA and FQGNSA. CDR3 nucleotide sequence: TGTGCCAGCAGCTTAGTTTTGGAAAATGAGCAGTACTTC. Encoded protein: CASSLVLENEQYF.

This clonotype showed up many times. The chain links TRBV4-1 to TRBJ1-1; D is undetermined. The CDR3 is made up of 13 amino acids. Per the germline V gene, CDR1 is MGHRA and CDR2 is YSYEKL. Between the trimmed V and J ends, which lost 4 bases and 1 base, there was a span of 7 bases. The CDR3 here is CASSPVANTEAFF. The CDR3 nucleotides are TGCGCCAGCAGCCCGGTCGCGAACACTGAAGCTTTCTTT.

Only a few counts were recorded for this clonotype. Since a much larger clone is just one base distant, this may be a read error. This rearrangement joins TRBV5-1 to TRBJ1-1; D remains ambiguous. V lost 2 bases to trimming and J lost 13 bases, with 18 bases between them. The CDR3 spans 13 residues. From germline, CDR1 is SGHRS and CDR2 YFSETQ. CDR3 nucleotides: TGCGCCAGCAGCTTCATCGGCACGGAGGAACGTTTCTTT. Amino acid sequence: CASSFIGTEERFF. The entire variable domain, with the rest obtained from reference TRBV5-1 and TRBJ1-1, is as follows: KAGVTQTPRYLIKTRGQQVTLSCSPISGHRSVSWYQQTPGQGLQFLFEYFSETQRNKGNFPGRFSGRQFSNSRSEMNVSTLELGDSALYLCASSFIGTEERFFGQGTRLTVV.

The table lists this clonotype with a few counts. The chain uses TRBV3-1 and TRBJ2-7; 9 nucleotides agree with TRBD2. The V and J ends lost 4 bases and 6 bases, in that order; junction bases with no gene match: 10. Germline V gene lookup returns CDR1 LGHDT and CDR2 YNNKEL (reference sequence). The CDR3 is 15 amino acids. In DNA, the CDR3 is TGTGCCAGCAGCCGAGGGGCGGGGGGGCCTGGCGAGCAGTACTTC. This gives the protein CASSRGAGGPGEQYF.

The CDR3 nucleotides read TGTGCCAGCAGCAGACAGGGTGGCAGCACTGAAGCTTTCTTT. The encoded protein is CASSRQGGSTEAFF. The chain couples TRBV12-3 or TRBV12-4 to TRBJ1-1; 7 bases match TRBD1. The CDR3 has 14 residues. With V trimmed by 6 bases and J by 4 bases, 8 bases remained unmatched.

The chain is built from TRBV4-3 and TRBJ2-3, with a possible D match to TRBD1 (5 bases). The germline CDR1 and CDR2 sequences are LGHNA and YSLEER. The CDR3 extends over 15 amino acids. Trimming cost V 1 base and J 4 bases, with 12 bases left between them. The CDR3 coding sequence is TGCGCCAGCAGCCAAGTACAGGTTTTGGCAGATACGCAGTATTTT. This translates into CASSQVQVLADTQYF.

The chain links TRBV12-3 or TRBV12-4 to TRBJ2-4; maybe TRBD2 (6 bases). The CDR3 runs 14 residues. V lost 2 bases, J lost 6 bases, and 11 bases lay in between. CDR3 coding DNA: TGTGCCAGCAGTTTACAAGGGAGGCTAAACATTCAGTACTTC. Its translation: CASSLQGRLNIQYF.

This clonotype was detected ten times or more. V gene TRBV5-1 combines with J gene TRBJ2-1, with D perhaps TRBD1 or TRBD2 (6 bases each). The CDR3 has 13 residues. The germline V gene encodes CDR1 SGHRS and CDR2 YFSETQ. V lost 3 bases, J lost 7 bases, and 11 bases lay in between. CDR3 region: CASSSQGRNEQFF. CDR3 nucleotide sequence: TGCGCCAGCAGCTCTCAGGGGAGGAATGAGCAGTTCTTC.

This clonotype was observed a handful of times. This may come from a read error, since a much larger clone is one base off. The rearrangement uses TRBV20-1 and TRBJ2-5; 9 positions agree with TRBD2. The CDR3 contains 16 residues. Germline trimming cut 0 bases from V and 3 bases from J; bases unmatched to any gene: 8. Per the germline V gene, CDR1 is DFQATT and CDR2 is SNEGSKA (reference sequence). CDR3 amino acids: CSARESSGTTKETQYF. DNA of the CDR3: TGCAGTGCTAGAGAATCTAGCGGGACCACCAAAGAGACCCAGTACTTC.